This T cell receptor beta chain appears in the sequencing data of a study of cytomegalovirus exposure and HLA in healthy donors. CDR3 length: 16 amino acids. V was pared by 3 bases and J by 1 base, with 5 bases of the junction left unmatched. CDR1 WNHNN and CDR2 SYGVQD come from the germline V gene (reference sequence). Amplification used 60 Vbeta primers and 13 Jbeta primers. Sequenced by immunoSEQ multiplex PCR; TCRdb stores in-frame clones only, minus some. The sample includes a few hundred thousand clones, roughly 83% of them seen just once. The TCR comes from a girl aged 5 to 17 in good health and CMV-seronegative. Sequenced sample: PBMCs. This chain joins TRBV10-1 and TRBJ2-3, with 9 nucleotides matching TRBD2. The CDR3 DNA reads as TGCGCCAGCAGTGATAGGCGACTAGCGGGCACAGATACGCAGTATTTT. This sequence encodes CASSDRRLAGTDTQYF.